This record looks at one TCR beta chain sequence and its context. There are 13 residues in the CDR3. Trimming removed 3 bases at V and 6 bases at J, with 13 bases between. CDR1 and CDR2 (germline): SGDLS, YYNGEE. The data were taken from a study of blood T cell repertoires in COVID-19. Study-level background: In each case, the material was cDNA or gDNA derived from T cells, B-cell-depleted T cells, or PBMCs.

Only in-frame clones appear in the TCRdb table, and some are missing; sequencing was by immunoSEQ multiplex PCR. This sample has more than 90,000 clones; roughly four fifths occur once, and the top ten carry roughly 2.5%. Sequencing used peripheral blood. This chain joins TRBV9 and TRBJ2-7; D perhaps matches TRBD2 (5 bases). This TCR derives from a man in his fifties with acute or convalescent COVID-19. The CDR3 here is CASSEGPRGEQYF. The DNA of the CDR3 is TGTGCCAGCAGCGAAGGACCTCGGGGCGAGCAGTACTTC.